These 19 T cell receptor beta chains came from one sample sequenced in a study of identical twins. TCRdb re-called the 5' RACE reads through MiXCR, storing one row per CDR3 protein. The table records around 490,000 distinct CDR3 sequences, approximately 14% of them present only once. The sample also formed part of further work on yellow fever vaccine responses in identical twins.

The specimen was CD4+ T cells sorted from blood. The receptor set was obtained from a woman aged 18-29 years in good health.

The chain employs TRBV4-3 and TRBJ2-5, with a possible D match to TRBD1 (5 bases). V lost 1 base and J 5 bases, leaving 14 bases between the germline ends. The CDR3 sequence is 15 residues long. Germline CDR1 and CDR2: LGHNA and YSLEER. The CDR3, as DNA: TGCGCCAGCAGCCAAGGACCAGGGCAGGGCGAGACCCAGTACTTC. It encodes CASSQGPGQGETQYF.

CDR3 in amino acids: CASTPKRDTQETQYF. CDR3 bases: TGCGCCAGCACCCCTAAGCGGGACACACAAGAGACCCAGTACTTC. The genes are TRBV5-1 and TRBJ2-5; possible D gene TRBD2, 7 bases. CDR3 size: 15 residues. The germline gives CDR1 SGHRS, CDR2 YFSETQ. The V gene lost 6 bases and the J gene lost 2 bases, with 17 bases spanning the gap.

This clonotype has more than one count but fewer than ten. The chain uses TRBV29-1 and TRBJ2-5, with 7 bases identical to TRBD1. CDR1 is SQVTM and CDR2 is ANQGSEA in the germline V gene. The CDR3 contains 14 residues. V lost 0 bases and J lost 4; bases outside the gene matches: 5. CDR3 DNA sequence: TGCAGCGTTGAAGAGGGGAGACAGGGAGAGACCCAGTACTTC. Translating it yields CSVEEGRQGETQYF.

This clonotype came up a few times. The CDR3 DNA reads as TGTGCCAGCAGCTTAGGGGGACAGAGCCGGGAGCAGTACTTC. Residues: CASSLGGQSREQYF. This chain connects TRBV7-9 to TRBJ2-7, with 7 bases lining up with TRBD1. The CDR3 is 14 residues long. The trim removed 1 base at V and 7 bases at J, leaving 7 bases unmatched. Germline CDR1 and CDR2: SEHNR and FQNEAQ (reference sequence).

The genes are TRBV7-2 and TRBJ2-4; D is perhaps TRBD2 (5 bases). Germline values: CDR1 SGHTA, CDR2 FQGNSA. Trimming shortened V by 2 bases and J by 5 bases, and 7 bases separated the two germline ends. The CDR3 spans 13 residues. CDR3 sequence (DNA): TGTGCCAGCAGCTTATGGGAGCAAAACATTCAGTACTTC. Translating gives CASSLWEQNIQYF.

CDR3 loop: CASSFSSGLGNEQFF. Written as DNA, the CDR3 is TGTGCCAGCAGCTTTTCTAGCGGCCTGGGGAATGAGCAGTTCTTC. The V call is TRBV7-2, the J call TRBJ2-1; 7 bases are a match to TRBD2. The CDR3 covers 15 residues. Germline CDR1 SGHTA, CDR2 FQGNSA. V shed 3 bases and J 7 bases; nucleotides not matched to a gene: 9.

V usage is TRBV6-2 or TRBV6-3 and J usage is TRBJ1-5, with D hard to call. The germline CDR1 and CDR2 sequences are MNHEY and SVGEGT. V dropped 0 bases and J dropped 7 bases, with 10 bases sitting between them. The CDR3 covers 14 residues. The CDR3 DNA follows: TGTGCCAGCAGTTACTCCGTATTCGGGCAGCCCCAGCATTTT. Translated: CASSYSVFGQPQHF.

The table lists this clonotype with a few counts. The chain combines TRBV7-2 with TRBJ2-1; tentative D call: TRBD1 (5 bases). With 0 bases removed from V and 15 bases from J, the gap between germline ends came to 12 bases. The CDR3 covers 12 residues. Germline V gives CDR1 SGHTA, CDR2 FQGNSA. The CDR3: CASSLALQGLFF. The CDR3 region has the DNA TGTGCCAGCAGCTTAGCTCTCCAGGGTCTGTTCTTC.

The rearrangement uses TRBV9 and TRBJ2-7; D is undetermined. The CDR3 extends over 17 amino acids. Germline assignment: CDR1 SGDLS and CDR2 YYNGEE. Trimming took off 0 bases at V and 3 bases at J, with 19 bases between the two ends. The CDR3 protein is CASSVDPSSILFYEQYF. In DNA, the CDR3 is TGTGCCAGCAGCGTAGATCCCTCCTCCATACTCTTCTACGAGCAGTACTTC.

The table lists this clonotype with a few counts. This chain uses TRBV3-1 with TRBJ2-5, with 10 bases lining up with TRBD2. Germline V gene sequence: CDR1 LGHDT, CDR2 YNNKEL (reference sequence). J was trimmed by 2 bases and V by 6 bases; bases with no gene match: 6. This CDR3 has 15 residues. The CDR3 coding sequence is TGTGCCAGCAGTCGGAGCGGGAGGGTTCAAGAGACCCAGTACTTC. This codes for CASSRSGRVQETQYF.

The chain carries TRBV12-3 or TRBV12-4 and TRBJ2-3; D not resolved. The CDR3 totals 14 residues. Between the trimmed V and J ends, which lost 5 bases and 4 bases, there was a span of 13 bases. The DNA of the CDR3 is TGTGCCAGCAGTCCGAGACTTCCCCCAGATACGCAGTATTTT. This translates into CASSPRLPPDTQYF.

This clonotype was recorded a few times. This chain joins TRBV6-1 and TRBJ1-5; D unclear. The CDR3 contains 13 residues. Per the germline V gene, CDR1 is MNHNS and CDR2 is SASEGT. V lost 6 bases to trimming and J lost 4 bases, with 10 bases between them. Here the CDR3 reads CASRRTGNQPQHF. CDR3 sequence (DNA): TGTGCCAGCAGAAGGACGGGGAATCAGCCCCAGCATTTT.

The chain has TRBV7-2 and TRBJ2-1, with 10 bases identical to TRBD2. From germline, CDR1 is SGHTA and CDR2 FQGNSA. The junction had 9 bases not matched to a gene; V was cut back by 1 base and J by 9 bases. The CDR3 contains 16 residues. CDR3 DNA: TGTGCCAGCAGCTTAGTCCCTAGCGGGAGTAGGTTTGAGCAGTTCTTC. As protein: CASSLVPSGSRFEQFF.

Only a few counts were recorded for this clonotype. The rearrangement joins TRBV5-1 to TRBJ1-2; 7 nucleotides align to TRBD1. Trimming removed 4 bases from V and 4 bases from J; junction bases left unmatched: 4. CDR1 and CDR2 (germline): SGHRS, YFSETQ. This CDR3 is built from 13 residues. CDR3 protein: CASSTGQPYGYTF. The DNA for the CDR3 is TGCGCCAGCAGCACGGGACAGCCCTATGGCTACACCTTC.

In the case of this clonotype: The junction differs from germline at one of its ends, possibly a read error. CDR3 sequence (DNA): TGTGCCACCAGCGGTTCGCCCACGAACGCCGGGGAGCTGTTTTTT. Its translation is CATSGSPTNAGELFF. The chain recombines TRBV15 with TRBJ2-2, with D unclear. Germline loops: CDR1 LNHNV, CDR2 YYDKDF (reference sequence). There are 15 residues in the CDR3.

The rearrangement links TRBV20-1 to TRBJ2-7, with D possibly being TRBD1 (7 bases). The germline V and J ends were trimmed by 1 base and 2 bases, with 15 bases remaining between them. The CDR3 consists of 15 residues. Germline CDR1 is DFQATT and CDR2 is SNEGSKA (reference sequence). The CDR3 loop reads CSARVRSGGTYEQYF. CDR3 bases: TGCAGTGCTAGAGTCCGGTCAGGGGGGACCTACGAGCAGTACTTC.

This clonotype showed up just a few times. V usage is TRBV29-1 and J usage is TRBJ2-7; tentative D call: TRBD1 (6 bases). The CDR3 contains 13 residues. The germline V gene encodes CDR1 SQVTM and CDR2 ANQGSEA. V lost 6 bases to trimming and J lost 5 bases, with 17 bases between them. CDR3 DNA: TGCAGCGTGCATACAGGGACGGTGGACGAGCAGTACTTC. Protein: CSVHTGTVDEQYF.

This clonotype was counted between two and nine times. The chain employs TRBV20-1 and TRBJ2-3, with TRBD2 matching over 12 bases. Unmatched junction bases numbered 8, after V lost 1 base and J lost 3 bases. The CDR3 has 17 amino acids. Germline lookup yields CDR1 DFQATT and CDR2 SNEGSKA (reference sequence). The CDR3 nucleotides read TGCAGTGCTAGAGTCCTTGCACTAGCGGGAGGTACAGATACGCAGTATTTT. Residues: CSARVLALAGGTDTQYF.

V and J are TRBV27 and TRBJ2-2; D uncertain. With 5 bases removed from V and 7 bases from J, the gap between germline ends came to 11 bases. The CDR3 sequence is 13 residues long. Germline V gene data show CDR1 as MNHEY and CDR2 as SMNVEV (reference sequence). This chain's CDR3 is CASSPYLSGELFF. The CDR3 DNA reads TGTGCCAGCAGTCCCTATCTGAGCGGGGAGCTGTTTTTT.